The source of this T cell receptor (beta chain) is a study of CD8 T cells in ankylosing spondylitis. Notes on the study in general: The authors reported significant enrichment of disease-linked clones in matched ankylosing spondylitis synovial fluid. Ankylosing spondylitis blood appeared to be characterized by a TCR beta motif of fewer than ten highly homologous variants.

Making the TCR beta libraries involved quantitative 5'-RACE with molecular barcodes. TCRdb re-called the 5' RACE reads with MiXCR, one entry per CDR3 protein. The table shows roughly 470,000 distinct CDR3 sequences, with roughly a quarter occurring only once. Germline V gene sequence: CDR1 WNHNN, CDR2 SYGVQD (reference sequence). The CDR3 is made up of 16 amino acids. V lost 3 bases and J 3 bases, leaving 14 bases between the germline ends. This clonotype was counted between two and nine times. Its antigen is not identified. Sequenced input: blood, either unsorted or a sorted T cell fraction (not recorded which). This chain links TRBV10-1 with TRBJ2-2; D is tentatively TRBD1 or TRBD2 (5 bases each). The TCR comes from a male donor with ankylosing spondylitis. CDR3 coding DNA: TGCGCCAGCAGTGACCCTCGTCAGGGAGACACCGGGGAGCTGTTTTTT. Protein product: CASSDPRQGDTGELFF.